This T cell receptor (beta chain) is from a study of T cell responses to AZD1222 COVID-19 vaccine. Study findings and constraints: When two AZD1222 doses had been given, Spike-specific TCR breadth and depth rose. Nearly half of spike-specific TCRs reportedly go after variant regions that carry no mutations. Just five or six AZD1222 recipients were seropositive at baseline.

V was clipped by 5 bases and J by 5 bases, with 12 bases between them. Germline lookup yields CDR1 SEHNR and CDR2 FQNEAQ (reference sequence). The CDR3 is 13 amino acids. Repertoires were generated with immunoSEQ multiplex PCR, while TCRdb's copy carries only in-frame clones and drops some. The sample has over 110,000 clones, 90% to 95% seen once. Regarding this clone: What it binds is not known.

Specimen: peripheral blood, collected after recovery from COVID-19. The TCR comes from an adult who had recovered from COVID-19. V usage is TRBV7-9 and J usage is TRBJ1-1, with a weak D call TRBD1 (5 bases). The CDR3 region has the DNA TGTGCCAGCAGCCCCCGCAGGGATACTGAAGCTTTCTTT. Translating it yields CASSPRRDTEAFF. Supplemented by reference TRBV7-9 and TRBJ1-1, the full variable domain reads DTGVSQNPRHKITKRGQNVTFRCDPISEHNRLYWYRQTLGQGPEFLTYFQNEAQLEKSRLLSDRFSAERPKGSFSTLEIQRTEQGDSAMYLCASSPRRDTEAFFGQGTRLTVV.